This record covers a single TCR beta chain. Its cognate antigen is unknown. This record belongs to a study of PD-1 blockade in classical Hodgkin lymphoma. Regarding the study as a whole: According to reports, newly diagnosed patients had lower baseline TCR diversity than healthy donors, and relapsed/refractory patients had lower baseline TCR diversity still. What caused the repertoire differences, perhaps disease activity or prior therapy, remains undefined.

Time point given: newly diagnosed, previously untreated cHL patient sample. CDR1 is SGHRS, CDR2 YFSETQ, per germline. V was pared by 0 bases and J by 0 bases, with 6 bases between. This CDR3 is built from 14 residues. Generated by immunoSEQ multiplex PCR, the TCRdb table keeps only in-frame clones and is missing some. The table has about 28,000 clones, 90% to 95% seen once; the top ten hold roughly 3.8%. This receptor was taken from a human donor with classical Hodgkin lymphoma. The chain joins TRBV5-1 to TRBJ1-1; no definite D call. The sequenced material came from peripheral blood mononuclear cells (PBMCs). The CDR3 region is CASSLEAVNTEAFF. CDR3 sequence (DNA): TGCGCCAGCAGCTTGGAAGCGGTGAACACTGAAGCTTTCTTT.